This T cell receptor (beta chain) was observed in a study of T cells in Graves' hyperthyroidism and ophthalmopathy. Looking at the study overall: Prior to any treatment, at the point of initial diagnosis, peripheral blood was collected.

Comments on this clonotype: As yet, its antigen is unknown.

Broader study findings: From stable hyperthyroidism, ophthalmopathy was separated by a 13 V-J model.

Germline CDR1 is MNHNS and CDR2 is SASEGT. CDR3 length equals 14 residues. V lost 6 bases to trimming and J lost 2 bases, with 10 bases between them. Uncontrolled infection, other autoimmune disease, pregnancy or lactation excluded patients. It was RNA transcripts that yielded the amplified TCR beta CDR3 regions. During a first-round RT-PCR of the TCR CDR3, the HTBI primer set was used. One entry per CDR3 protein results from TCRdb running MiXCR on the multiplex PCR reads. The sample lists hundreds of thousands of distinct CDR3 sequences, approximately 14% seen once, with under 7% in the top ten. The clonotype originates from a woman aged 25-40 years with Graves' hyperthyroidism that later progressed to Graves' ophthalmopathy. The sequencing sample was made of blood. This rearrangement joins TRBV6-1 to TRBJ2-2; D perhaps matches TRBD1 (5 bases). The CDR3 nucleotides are TGTGCCAGCAGCCAGGGCACCAACACCGGGGAGCTGTTTTTT. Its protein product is CASSQGTNTGELFF.